This T cell receptor (beta chain) was captured in a study of tumor and adjacent non-tumor tissue in lung cancer. A word on this clonotype: The junction does not match germline at one end; this may be a read error.

The CDR3 covers 14 residues. Germline assignment: CDR1 SQVTM and CDR2 ANQGSEA. No cell sorting was done before RNA was extracted from the tissue. This non-tumor lung sample came from over 3 cm beyond the tumor edge. The library came from three nested PCR rounds adapted from ARM-PCR protocols. MiXCR, run by TCRdb on the multiplex PCR reads, gives a single entry per CDR3 protein. The table has about 75,000 distinct CDR3 sequences, less than 75% seen once. The material sequenced was distant non-tumor lung tissue. This rearrangement joins TRBV29-1 to TRBJ2-7; 7 bases are shared with TRBD2. This receptor was identified in a woman aged 50 to 60 with non-small cell lung cancer. CDR3 DNA: TGTAGCGTTAGCCAAGTGGGAGGGACGGGGGAGCAGTACTTC. This translates into CSVSQVGGTGEQYF.